The clone carrying this T cell receptor beta chain was counted only a few times. These data are taken from a study of CD8 T cells in Susac syndrome. An amount of RNA that ranged from roughly 0.45 to 1 ug was reverse transcribed with random hexamers. The authors amplified TCR beta CDR3 across 54 Vbeta and 13 Jbeta using immunoSEQ multiplex PCR. MiXCR, applied by TCRdb to the immunoSEQ multiplex PCR reads, yields one record per CDR3 protein. Here the sample spans 300,000 or so distinct CDR3 sequences, around 90% being singletons. CD8+ and CD4+ T cells from blood underwent TCR beta sequencing. The germline gives CDR1 SGDLS, CDR2 YYNGEE. This CDR3 has 12 amino acids. V lost 0 bases and J lost 2, with 1 base in between.

Sequencing was performed on CD4+ T cells from PBMCs. This receptor was identified in a human donor with multiple sclerosis. This chain connects TRBV9 to TRBJ2-3; D not resolved. The CDR3 DNA reads TGTGCCAGCAGCGTAGCCACAGATACGCAGTATTTT. Translated: CASSVATDTQYF.